This T cell receptor beta chain was sequenced for a study of radiation and T cells in renal cell carcinoma. General study results and limits: Pretreatment tumor biopsies were lacking, so baseline clonotypes are unknown.

The time point here: blood 4 weeks post-SBRT, at nephrectomy. Specified treatment: 15 Gy SBRT to primary tumor, nephrectomy 4 weeks later. Nephrectomy followed 15 Gy stereotactic body radiation by 4 weeks. The tumor was a clear cell renal cell carcinoma. As for this clone: The target antigen is unknown.

The CDR3 is 15 residues long. In germline, CDR1 is SGDLS, CDR2 YYNGEE. The V segment lost 4 bases and the J segment 6 bases; nucleotides outside the gene matches: 9. Sequencing used immunoSEQ multiplex PCR; TCRdb keeps in-frame clones, though not all of them. The sample yields about 86,000 clones, about 85% seen once. The chain uses TRBV9 and TRBJ2-4, with TRBD1 matching 8 bases. The TCR originated in a man between 50 and 59 years old with renal cell carcinoma. The input for sequencing was blood, taken from a patient whose treatment included radiotherapy and nephrectomy. This CDR3 reads CASSSSDRGGNIQYF. The DNA of the CDR3 is TGTGCCAGCAGCTCCTCCGACAGGGGTGGAAACATTCAGTACTTC.